A single sample gave rise to the 24 T cell receptor beta chains below, sequenced in a study of OX40 agonist ivuxolimab in advanced cancers. This table comes from immunoSEQ multiplex PCR, and its TCRdb copy is limited to in-frame clones, with some not included. The data show approximately 70,000 clones, with 75% to 85% seen just once and 0.4% to 0.5% held by the top ten. The sample in question was CD4+ or CD8+ T cells sorted from blood, obtained in a trial of the OX40 agonist ivuxolimab. These receptors were taken from an adult with an advanced solid tumor such as melanoma, head and neck, liver or kidney cancer.

V and J are TRBV19 and TRBJ1-2; D is undetermined. The CDR3 is 14 residues long. CDR1 and CDR2 from the germline V gene are LNHDA and SQIVND (reference sequence). The V and J ends lost 7 bases and 0 bases respectively, with 12 bases between them. The chain's CDR3 is CASILTGANYGYTF. CDR3 bases: TGTGCCAGTATCCTGACGGGAGCTAACTATGGCTACACCTTC.

The V gene is TRBV28, the J gene TRBJ1-6; no clear D. Looked up from germline, CDR1 is MDHEN and CDR2 is SYDVKM. V gave up 6 bases and J gave up 1 base, with 16 bases separating them. The CDR3 extends over 17 amino acids. CDR3 nucleotide sequence: TGTGCCAGCAGCGCCCTCGGGGATTGGTCCTATAATTCACCCCTCCACTTT. Translated: CASSALGDWSYNSPLHF.

V and J are TRBV5-1 and TRBJ1-2, with 8 bases identical to TRBD1. The CDR3 is 14 amino acids. V was clipped by 4 bases and J by 6 bases; unmatched bases: 8. Germline assignment: CDR1 SGHRS and CDR2 YFSETQ. CDR3 loop: CASSLDRAQNGYTF. The CDR3 DNA reads TGCGCCAGCAGCCTGGACAGGGCTCAGAATGGCTACACCTTC.

The chain has TRBV7-6 and TRBJ2-5, with D hard to call. The CDR3 totals 12 residues. The V gene lost 0 bases and the J gene lost 4 bases, with 3 bases spanning the gap. The V gene's germline CDR1 is SGHVS and CDR2 FNYEAQ. The CDR3 nucleotides are TGTGCCAGCAGCTTAGCGCCAGAGACCCAGTACTTC. Translating it yields CASSLAPETQYF. Drawing the rest from reference TRBV7-6 and TRBJ2-5, the complete variable domain is GAGVSQSPRYKVTKRGQDVALRCDPISGHVSLYWYRQALGQGPEFLTYFNYEAQQDKSGLPNDRFSAERPEGSISTLTIQRTEQRDSAMYRCASSLAPETQYFGPGTRLLVL.

CDR3 loop: CASSLDWGQGASGYTF. CDR3 sequence (DNA): TGTGCCAGCAGCTTAGATTGGGGACAGGGGGCGTCTGGCTACACCTTC. The chain is built from TRBV11-2 and TRBJ1-2, with 12 bases fitting TRBD1. V shed 0 bases and J 7 bases; nucleotides not matched to a gene: 6. Germline lookup yields CDR1 SGHAT and CDR2 FQNNGV. CDR3 length: 16 amino acids.

The rearrangement links TRBV7-2 to TRBJ2-5; no reliable D call. The V and J ends lost 5 bases and 0 bases respectively, with 16 bases between them. Germline CDR1 is SGHTA and CDR2 is FQGNSA. There are 16 residues in the CDR3. The CDR3 is CASSPQSGNNQETQYF. CDR3 bases: TGTGCCAGCAGCCCCCAAAGTGGAAATAACCAAGAGACCCAGTACTTC.

The genes are TRBV5-6 and TRBJ1-1; TRBD1 matches at 9 bases. V trimming: 0 bases; J trimming: 4 bases; junction bases outside the gene matches: 4. Germline-derived CDR1 and CDR2 are SGHDT and YYEEEE. The CDR3 extends over 15 amino acids. This CDR3 reads CASSLDWTGVTEAFF. CDR3 nucleotides: TGTGCCAGCAGCTTGGATTGGACAGGGGTCACTGAAGCTTTCTTT.

V is TRBV7-2 and J is TRBJ1-4, with no clear D. Germline V lookup: CDR1 SGHTA, CDR2 FQGNSA. The CDR3 consists of 14 residues. Trimming took off 1 base at V and 1 base at J, with 4 bases between the two ends. CDR3 in DNA: TGTGCCAGCAGCTTAGGCAGAACTAATGAAAAACTGTTTTTT. Translating gives CASSLGRTNEKLFF.

This clone was picked up many times. The genes are TRBV28 and TRBJ1-1, with D possibly TRBD1 on 6 matching bases. The CDR3 spans 14 residues. The ends were cut back, 6 bases at V and 4 bases at J, with 15 bases in the middle. CDR1 is MDHEN and CDR2 is SYDVKM in the germline V gene. This CDR3 is CASRRSQGGTEAFF. The DNA of the CDR3 is TGTGCCAGCAGGAGGTCACAGGGAGGCACTGAAGCTTTCTTT.

This clone came up a few times. The chain has TRBV4-1 and TRBJ2-7; 10 nucleotides agree with TRBD2. CDR1 and CDR2 (germline): MGHRA, YSYEKL. Losses at the gene ends were 1 base for V and 3 bases for J; bases not matched to a gene: 3. CDR3 length equals 15 residues. The chain's CDR3 is CASSQGLAGVYEQYF. The CDR3 region has the DNA TGCGCCAGCAGCCAAGGGCTAGCGGGGGTCTACGAGCAGTACTTC.

This clone has a single count. The chain carries TRBV5-4 and TRBJ2-3; 7 nucleotides agree with TRBD2. Germline CDR1 is SGHNT and CDR2 is YYREEE (reference sequence). Trimming cost V 2 bases and J 2 bases; bases outside gene matches: 5. The CDR3 is 15 amino acids. The CDR3 nucleotides read TGTGCCAGCAGCTTAACGACTAGCCCCACAGATACGCAGTATTTT. Protein: CASSLTTSPTDTQYF.

The rearrangement links TRBV19 to TRBJ2-5; D might be TRBD2 (6 bases). Germline-derived CDR1 and CDR2 are LNHDA and SQIVND (reference sequence). The CDR3 is made up of 13 amino acids. The V end lost 6 bases, the J end lost 4 bases, and 12 bases lay between the germline ends. CDR3 sequence reads: CASRRGARETQYF. For the CDR3, the DNA is TGTGCCAGTAGGCGCGGGGCCCGAGAGACCCAGTACTTC. The variable domain in full, completed from reference TRBV19 and TRBJ2-5, reads DGGITQSPKYLFRKEGQNVTLSCEQNLNHDAMYWYRQDPGQGLRLIYYSQIVNDFQKGDIAEGYSVSREKKESFPLTVTSAQKNPTAFYLCASRRGARETQYFGPGTRLLVL.

V is TRBV29-1 and J is TRBJ2-3, with unresolved D. Trimming stripped 4 bases from V and 3 bases from J, with 8 bases between. The CDR3 contains 12 residues. Germline V gene sequence: CDR1 SQVTM, CDR2 ANQGSEA. The CDR3 region is CSVAVETDTQYF. DNA for the CDR3: TGCAGCGTTGCGGTAGAGACAGATACGCAGTATTTT.

V usage is TRBV6-5 and J usage is TRBJ1-6, with D uncertain. V was trimmed by 3 bases and J by 4 bases, leaving 4 bases between them. The CDR3 length is 13 residues. Germline-derived CDR1 and CDR2 are MNHEY and SVGAGI. CDR3 loop: CASSYGYNSPLHF. The CDR3 coding sequence is TGTGCCAGCAGTTATGGATATAATTCACCCCTCCACTTT.

As DNA, the CDR3 is TGCGCCAGCAGTGAATGGACGAACACTGAAGCTTTCTTT. It yields the protein CASSEWTNTEAFF. This sequence joins TRBV10-1 and TRBJ1-1; D ambiguous. CDR3 length equals 13 residues. In germline, CDR1 is WNHNN, CDR2 SYGVQD (reference sequence). Trimming took 3 bases from V and 1 from J, leaving 6 bases between them.

This rearrangement joins TRBV10-3 to TRBJ1-2; 9 bases are a match to TRBD1. Germline V gene data show CDR1 as ENHRY and CDR2 as SYGVKD. The ends lost 6 bases at V and 0 bases at J; junction bases unmatched: 5. The length of the CDR3 is 15 residues. In DNA form, the CDR3 reads TGTGCCATCAGGGGACAGGGTGGGCCTAACTATGGCTACACCTTC. Protein product: CAIRGQGGPNYGYTF.

About this clone itself: Compared with germline, one end of the junction differs, possibly owing to a read error. The chain combines TRBV10-3 with TRBJ2-7, with D uncertain. This CDR3 has 13 amino acids. The V gene's germline CDR1 is ENHRY and CDR2 SYGVKD. CDR3 DNA sequence: TGTGCCAGCAGTGAAGCGCCCGTCTACGAGCAGTACTTC. Protein: CASSEAPVYEQYF.

The genes are TRBV27 and TRBJ2-7, with D possibly being TRBD1 or TRBD2 (5 bases each). Looked up from germline, CDR1 is MNHEY and CDR2 is SMNVEV (reference sequence). Trimming removed 8 bases at V and 4 bases at J, with 21 bases between. This CDR3 is 15 amino acids long. This CDR3 is CASCKNPGPVYEQYF. The CDR3, as DNA: TGTGCCAGCTGTAAAAACCCGGGACCGGTATACGAGCAGTACTTC.

This clone was counted only a few times. The chain recombines TRBV7-9 with TRBJ1-1, with D tentatively TRBD1 (6 bases). The CDR3 contains 15 residues. V shed 5 bases and J shed 0 bases, with 13 bases lying between them. Germline V CDR1 and CDR2: SEHNR, FQNEAQ (reference sequence). As DNA, the CDR3 is TGTGCCAGCAGCCCAAGGACAGTATTGAACACTGAAGCTTTCTTT. It specifies CASSPRTVLNTEAFF.

This clone came up once. The V and J genes are TRBV5-6 and TRBJ2-5; 9 bases are shared with TRBD2. Per the germline V gene, CDR1 is SGHDT and CDR2 is YYEEEE. Losses at the gene ends were 3 bases for V and 5 bases for J; bases not matched to a gene: 8. This CDR3 has 15 amino acids. The CDR3 loop reads CASSSQRGDRETQYF. The CDR3 region has the DNA TGTGCCAGCAGCTCCCAGCGGGGGGATAGGGAGACCCAGTACTTC.

This clone appeared once. J is TRBJ2-7 and V is TRBV23-1; 7 bases align to TRBD1. TRBV23-1 is annotated as an ORF whose role is uncertain. The CDR3 has 18 amino acids. The junction had 17 bases not matched to a gene; V was cut back by 3 bases and J by 3 bases. This CDR3 reads CASSQLMWTGTEDYEQYV. CDR3 DNA sequence: TGCGCCAGCAGTCAGCTGATGTGGACCGGGACAGAAGACTACGAGCAGTACGTC.

The V call is TRBV5-4, the J call TRBJ2-1, with D possibly matching TRBD1 (5 bases). CDR1 and CDR2 from the germline V gene are SGHNT and YYREEE (reference sequence). Between the trimmed V and J ends, which lost 0 bases and 8 bases, there was a span of 15 bases. There are 15 residues in the CDR3. The CDR3 DNA follows: TGTGCCAGCAGCTTGGCAGCTAGGGGCGACGATGAGCAGTTCTTC. Translating it yields CASSLAARGDDEQFF.

The chain employs TRBV6-1 and TRBJ2-3, with 11 bases identical to TRBD2. The CDR3 has 14 residues. J lost 3 bases, V lost 6 bases, and 2 bases had no gene match. Germline CDR1 MNHNS, CDR2 SASEGT. The DNA of the CDR3 is TGTGCCAGCAGACTAGCGGGAGTAACAGATACGCAGTATTTT. Protein: CASRLAGVTDTQYF.

The rearrangement joins TRBV6-5 to TRBJ1-2; D gene unclear. This CDR3 is 11 amino acids long. In germline, CDR1 is MNHEY, CDR2 SVGAGI. V was shortened by 0 bases and J by 12 bases, with 8 bases between the two germline ends. The CDR3 loop is CASSYSGEDTF. The CDR3 coding sequence is TGTGCCAGCAGTTACTCCGGGGAGGACACCTTC.